These 5 T cell receptor beta chains were all obtained from the same sample, sequenced in a study of cytomegalovirus exposure and HLA in healthy donors. PCR involved 60 Vbeta and 13 Jbeta primers. Here immunoSEQ multiplex PCR was the method, and the copy in TCRdb shows in-frame clones only, minus some. This table has 150,000 to 200,000 clones, nearly 80% appearing once. The sample consisted of PBMCs. These TCRs come from a middle-aged woman in good health and CMV-seronegative.

CDR3 protein: CASRIRESGNTIYF. CDR3 coding DNA: TGTGCCAGCAGGATACGGGAAAGTGGAAACACCATATATTTT. The chain links TRBV2 to TRBJ1-3; D not resolved. This CDR3 is 14 amino acids long. Trimming pared 6 bases from V and 3 bases from J, leaving 12 bases between. CDR1 is SNHLY and CDR2 is FYNNEI in the germline V gene.

This chain joins TRBV7-8 and TRBJ2-5; 11 nucleotides align to TRBD2. There are 15 residues in the CDR3. The germline V gene has CDR1 SGHVS and CDR2 FQNEAQ. V shed 7 bases, J shed 5 bases, and the junction held 9 bases outside the gene matches. CDR3 region: CASKLAGGRLETQYF. CDR3 DNA: TGTGCCAGCAAATTAGCGGGGGGGCGCCTGGAGACCCAGTACTTC.

This sequence joins TRBV7-9 and TRBJ2-3, with TRBD1 identical over 10 bases. The CDR3 extends over 16 amino acids. Trimming took 5 bases from V and 0 from J; bases not matched to a gene: 5. Germline V gives CDR1 SEHNR, CDR2 FQNEAQ (reference sequence). CDR3 coding DNA: TGTGCCAGCAGCGCGGGGACAGGGGACAGCACAGATACGCAGTATTTT. It yields the protein CASSAGTGDSTDTQYF.

The V and J genes are TRBV10-3 and TRBJ2-5; the D gene is possibly TRBD2 (6 bases). This CDR3 has 10 amino acids. V dropped 8 bases and J dropped 5 bases, with 6 bases sitting between them. Germline values: CDR1 ENHRY, CDR2 SYGVKD. CDR3 protein: CAIGGETQYF. CDR3 sequence (DNA): TGTGCCATCGGGGGGGAGACCCAGTACTTC.

This chain links TRBV13 with TRBJ2-2; 7 bases fit TRBD1. Germline loops: CDR1 PRHDT, CDR2 FYEKMQ (reference sequence). There are 15 residues in the CDR3. V was clipped by 5 bases and J by 4 bases; unmatched bases: 7. As DNA, the CDR3 is TGTGCCAGCAGCCCGAGGGACAGCACCACCGGGGAGCTGTTTTTT. Protein product: CASSPRDSTTGELFF.